This T cell receptor beta chain was identified during a study of cytomegalovirus exposure and HLA in healthy donors. Study-level points and caveats: Reports indicate that TCR beta sequences accurately predicted the HLA-A and HLA-B alleles of most subjects. In an earlier analysis, about 90% or about 30%: the productive usage of most TCR beta V segments. As a later analysis revealed, most CMV-associated TCR beta chains appeared HLA-restricted.

This clone was counted once. Its matching antigen is unknown. This PCR relied on a set of 60 Vbeta primers and 13 Jbeta primers. TCRdb's table, derived via immunoSEQ multiplex PCR, lists solely in-frame clones and lacks some. The sample consists of approximately 100,000 clones, over 75% of them appearing once. V trimming: 4 bases; J trimming: 3 bases; junction bases outside the gene matches: 9. The CDR3 covers 15 residues. Per germline, CDR1 SGHTA and CDR2 FQGNSA. Sequencing was carried out using PBMCs. The V gene is TRBV7-2, the J gene TRBJ2-7; 7 bases align to TRBD1. This TCR came from a man between 40 and 49 years old in good health and CMV-seropositive. CDR3 sequence: CASSSWGQSNYEQYF. The CDR3 nucleotides read TGTGCCAGCAGCTCCTGGGGACAGAGCAACTACGAGCAGTACTTC.